These 18 T cell receptor beta chains were sequenced from one sample in a study of T cell responses to AZD1222 COVID-19 vaccine. Profiled with immunoSEQ multiplex PCR; TCRdb holds only in-frame clones, not every one. The sample lists around 110,000 clones, 88% seen once, with about 10% in the top ten. The sequencing here drew on peripheral blood, taken on day 0 of AZD1222 vaccination. The receptors here all came from an adult in good health.

This chain joins TRBV11-3 and TRBJ2-2; 11 positions agree with TRBD1. Trimming at V came to 5 bases and at J to 4 bases, leaving 3 bases not matched to a gene. Germline CDR1 is SGHNT and CDR2 is YENEEA. CDR3 length equals 15 residues. The CDR3 reads CASSRTGGVTGELFF. The DNA for the CDR3 is TGTGCCAGCAGCCGGACAGGGGGCGTCACCGGGGAGCTGTTTTTT.

This clone has just a few counts. The chain is built from TRBV5-6 and TRBJ1-4, with a weak D call TRBD1 (5 bases). CDR3 length: 15 residues. Germline V gives CDR1 SGHDT, CDR2 YYEEEE. Between the trimmed V and J ends, which lost 0 bases and 2 bases, there was a span of 8 bases. The DNA for the CDR3 is TGTGCCAGCAGCTTGGTTGGGGCCACTAATGAAAAACTGTTTTTT. Translating it yields CASSLVGATNEKLFF.

The chain combines TRBV5-1 with TRBJ2-3; D is unresolved. The CDR3 loop spans 12 amino acids. V was shortened by 5 bases and J by 1 base, with 5 bases between the two germline ends. Germline CDR1 and CDR2: SGHRS and YFSETQ. The CDR3, as DNA: TGCGCCAGCAGTGGGGGCACAGATACGCAGTATTTT. This codes for CASSGGTDTQYF.

CDR3 amino acids: CASSPHTQGVSIEKLFF. CDR3 DNA: TGTGCCAGCAGCCCTCACACACAGGGGGTATCTATCGAAAAACTGTTTTTT. V and J are TRBV9 and TRBJ1-4; 8 bases align to TRBD1. In germline, CDR1 is SGDLS, CDR2 YYNGEE. Germline trimming cut 4 bases from V and 8 bases from J; bases unmatched to any gene: 16. This CDR3 comprises 17 residues. The variable domain in full, completed from reference TRBV9 and TRBJ1-4, reads DSGVTQTPKHLITATGQRVTLRCSPRSGDLSVYWYQQSLDQGLQFLIQYYNGEERAKGNILERFSAQQFPDLHSELNLSSLELGDSALYFCASSPHTQGVSIEKLFFGSGTQLSVL.

The table lists this clone with a count of one. The CDR3 sequence is CASSLGGNTGELFF. CDR3 in DNA: TGTGCCAGCAGCTTAGGGGGGAACACCGGGGAGCTGTTTTTT. The rearrangement links TRBV11-3 to TRBJ2-2; D not certain. Germline loops: CDR1 SGHNT, CDR2 YENEEA. This CDR3 region has 14 residues. V gave up 1 base and J gave up 1 base, with 4 bases separating them.

The J gene is TRBJ1-6, the V gene TRBV28; 7 bases agree with TRBD1. V trimming: 3 bases; J trimming: 14 bases; junction bases outside the gene matches: 13. The CDR3 totals 15 residues. Germline lookup yields CDR1 MDHEN and CDR2 SYDVKM. The CDR3 sequence is CASSFDTGQSFTLHF. The DNA for the CDR3 is TGTGCCAGCAGTTTCGATACGGGACAGTCCTTCACCCTCCACTTT.

J is TRBJ2-6 and V is TRBV5-5, with D uncertain. Germline CDR1 SGHKS, CDR2 YYEKEE (reference sequence). The CDR3 is made up of 14 amino acids. V was clipped by 2 bases and J by 0 bases, with 3 bases between them. CDR3 residues: CASSFNSGANVLTF. CDR3 bases: TGTGCCAGCAGCTTTAACTCTGGGGCCAACGTCCTGACTTTC.

In this sample, this clone turned up once. V is TRBV18 and J is TRBJ2-2; 7 nucleotides align to TRBD2. The CDR3 sequence is 17 residues long. Losses at the gene ends were 0 bases for V and 2 bases for J; bases not matched to a gene: 6. The germline CDR1 and CDR2 sequences are KGHSH and LQKENI. The CDR3 DNA reads TGTGCCAGCTCACCACCGGGGAGAGCGGGAAACACCGGGGAGCTGTTTTTT. Protein: CASSPPGRAGNTGELFF.

This sequence joins TRBV7-3 and TRBJ2-7; tentatively, D is TRBD1 (5 bases). The V gene's germline CDR1 is SGHTA and CDR2 FQGTGA. The CDR3 length is 14 residues. V lost 0 bases to trimming and J lost 5 bases, with 11 bases between them. CDR3 residues: CASSLTGHLHEQYF. The DNA of the CDR3 is TGTGCCAGCAGCTTAACGGGGCACTTACACGAGCAGTACTTC.

The chain joins TRBV19 to TRBJ1-4, with a tentative D call TRBD1 (6 bases). Germline CDR1 reads LNHDA; CDR2 reads SQIVND (reference sequence). V was pared by 3 bases and J by 4 bases, with 15 bases between. The CDR3 loop spans 16 amino acids. CDR3 loop: CASSIQGGGLNEKLFF. The CDR3 DNA reads as TGTGCCAGTAGTATCCAAGGGGGAGGCCTTAATGAAAAACTGTTTTTT.

J is TRBJ2-3 and V is TRBV24-1; D is ambiguous. The CDR3 is made up of 12 amino acids. The V gene lost 6 bases and the J gene lost 0 bases, with 3 bases spanning the gap. Germline CDR1 reads KGHDR; CDR2 reads SFDVKD. In nucleotides, the CDR3 is TGTGCCACCAGTTCTAGCACAGATACGCAGTATTTT. Amino acid sequence: CATSSSTDTQYF.

V gene TRBV18 combines with J gene TRBJ1-5, with D possibly being TRBD1 (6 bases). Trimming left V 5 bases short and J 0 bases short, with 11 bases between. This CDR3 has 15 residues. Germline lookup yields CDR1 KGHSH and CDR2 LQKENI. CDR3 DNA sequence: TGTGCCAGCTCAGAGGACAGTCTTAGCAATCAGCCCCAGCATTTT. Its protein product is CASSEDSLSNQPQHF. Full variable domain (remainder filled in from reference TRBV18 and TRBJ1-5): NAGVMQNPRHLVRRRGQEARLRCSPMKGHSHVYWYRQLPEEGLKFMVYLQKENIIDESGMPKERFSAEFPKEGPSILRIQQVVRGDSAAYFCASSEDSLSNQPQHFGDGTRLSIL.

V is TRBV11-2 and J is TRBJ2-7; 8 bases align to TRBD2. This CDR3 has 15 residues. Trimming at V came to 1 base and at J to 2 bases, leaving 4 bases not matched to a gene. Germline V CDR1 and CDR2: SGHAT, FQNNGV. CDR3: CASSLAAGGPYEQYF. The CDR3, as DNA: TGTGCCAGCAGCTTAGCGGCGGGAGGCCCCTACGAGCAGTACTTC.

The V call is TRBV29-1, the J call TRBJ2-7, with 7 bases fitting TRBD1. The ends lost 5 bases at V and 9 bases at J; junction bases unmatched: 10. The CDR3 extends over 12 amino acids. Germline V gives CDR1 SQVTM, CDR2 ANQGSEA. The CDR3 region is CSVSHRGAGQYF. The CDR3 DNA reads TGCAGCGTTTCCCACAGGGGCGCTGGGCAGTACTTC.

This chain uses TRBV7-2 with TRBJ2-7; 8 nucleotides line up with TRBD1. J lost 7 bases, V lost 4 bases, and 12 bases had no gene match. Per the germline V gene, CDR1 is SGHTA and CDR2 is FQGNSA. The CDR3 is made up of 15 amino acids. CDR3 sequence: CASSSAGTGSVEQYF. CDR3 coding DNA: TGTGCCAGCAGCTCTGCCGGGACAGGAAGTGTGGAGCAGTACTTC.

The rearrangement uses TRBV14 and TRBJ1-2; 8 positions agree with TRBD1. The ends lost 4 bases at V and 5 bases at J; junction bases unmatched: 12. The germline V gene encodes CDR1 SGHDN and CDR2 FVKESK. This CDR3 has 16 residues. The CDR3 DNA reads TGTGCCAGCAGCCCTTGGACAGGGTCGGCCGGATATGGCTACACCTTC. It encodes CASSPWTGSAGYGYTF.

The chain carries TRBV6-5 and TRBJ2-7; D possibly corresponds to TRBD1 (6 bases). The V gene's germline CDR1 is MNHEY and CDR2 SVGAGI. CDR3 length: 14 amino acids. The ends were cut back, 6 bases at V and 3 bases at J, with 15 bases in the middle. CDR3 bases: TGTGCCAGCAGACCCGGAACAGGGTTCTACGAGCAGTACTTC. This translates into CASRPGTGFYEQYF.

The chain joins TRBV2 to TRBJ1-5; D not resolved. This CDR3 contains 14 residues. V shed 5 bases and J shed 3 bases, with 11 bases lying between them. Looked up from germline, CDR1 is SNHLY and CDR2 is FYNNEI. Here the CDR3 DNA reads TGTGCCAGCAGTTCCCAAATCCCCAATCAGCCCCAGCATTTT. Translating it yields CASSSQIPNQPQHF. Together with reference TRBV2 and TRBJ1-5, the CDR3 gives the full variable domain: EPEVTQTPSHQVTQMGQEVILRCVPISNHLYFYWYRQILGQKVEFLVSFYNNEISEKSEIFDDQFSVERPDGSNFTLKIRSTKLEDSAMYFCASSSQIPNQPQHFGDGTRLSIL.